The 2 T cell receptor beta chains given below trace back to one sample, sequenced in a study of breast tumors, draining lymph nodes, adjacent tissues. The lymph nodes were axillary draining lymph nodes from breast cancer patients. Each CDR3 protein is one row after TCRdb ran MiXCR on the multiplex PCR reads. The table has about 130,000 distinct CDR3 sequences, about 20% seen once; the top ten hold 2% to 2.5%. The sequenced sample consisted of axillary lymph node tissue. These TCRs come from a female donor with breast cancer. Some clones in this sample may be carry-over from other donors' samples.

The J gene is TRBJ1-3, the V gene TRBV28; possible D gene TRBD1, 5 bases. V lost 8 bases, J lost 0 bases, and 29 bases lay in between. The CDR3 covers 20 residues. Looked up from germline, CDR1 is MDHEN and CDR2 is SYDVKM. The CDR3, as DNA: TGTGCCAGCCCCAACCCAAGGGGAACCGAGTTGTGGGGCTCTGGAAACACCATATATTTT. It codes for CASPNPRGTELWGSGNTIYF.

This clonotype was picked up many times. The rearrangement links TRBV6-1 to TRBJ2-2, with D possibly matching TRBD1 (7 bases). The CDR3 is 16 residues long. Trimming pared 8 bases from V and 7 bases from J, leaving 23 bases between. The germline V gene has CDR1 MNHNS and CDR2 SASEGT. This CDR3 reads CASSRARGEAGGELFF. CDR3 sequence (DNA): TGTGCCAGCTCCCGGGCCAGGGGGGAGGCAGGCGGGGAGCTGTTTTTT.